This is a list of T cell receptor beta chains from one sample in a study of regulatory T cells in long-lasting Graves disease. Each CDR3 protein gets one entry after TCRdb re-called the multiplex PCR reads with MiXCR. The sample carries about 460,000 distinct CDR3 sequences, approximately 23% recorded once. This specimen consisted of peripheral blood mononuclear cells (PBMCs), obtained when the disease was refractory, from a patient treated with antithyroid drugs. The receptors here all came from a female donor with Graves disease. The CDR3 runs from the conserved cysteine through the conserved F or W.

TRBV19 CASSNGQPNSPLHF
TRBV6-1 CASSPTPLAQYF
TRBV11-2 CASSLKPAPRDYEQYF
TRBV7-2 CASSLAVSSPNAEQYF
TRBV5-1 CVSSLAGLSPLHF
TRBV6-5 CASSYSAGGFYNEQFF
TRBV29-1 CSVGGQGTAFF
TRBV30 CAWSVRGFREKLFF
TRBV7-3 CASSFGDSYGYTF
TRBV6-1 CASSQDRGETQYF
TRBV19 CASSMAQGDSPLHF
TRBV6-1 CASSPITDRNEKLFF
TRBV19 CVIVGTGTEAFF
TRBV5-1 CASSLGRSPLYF
TRBV3-1 CASSGSGRNNYGYTF
TRBV4-3 CASSQGWGGDEQFF
TRBV29-1 CSVEIRQGGTEAFF
TRBV7-2 CASSLGIDGETQYF
TRBV12-5 CASGTGTGGETQYF
TRBV7-2 CASSPRGGGNTGELFF
TRBV27 CASSLSLALDNEQFF
TRBV7-3 CASSQTMNTEAFF
TRBV10-3 CAITERILRDLNYGYTF
TRBV7-2 CAGSFGGGPGTGELFF
TRBV7-9 CASSLDHGAEQFF
TRBV6-1 CASRIIRDGETQYF
TRBV2 CASSGRKLNYGYTF
TRBV7-2 CASSSSMNTEAFF
TRBV3-1 CASSPPQGRNTEAFF
TRBV10-3 CAISESVRNTEAFF
TRBV24-1 CATSDHGTGDQPQHF
TRBV6-5 CASSYSPQTNTEAFF
TRBV11-1 CASSLVSPYEQYF
TRBV18 CASSPPLRKQYF
TRBV12-3/TRBV12-4 CASSLGDRGTYEQYF
TRBV4-1 CASSQDHQGGTEAFF
TRBV24-1 CATSVGTGNQPQHF
TRBV19 CASSPRDYYTGELFF
TRBV6-5 CASSYSILADLGETQYF
TRBV6-2/TRBV6-3 CATRPGGTAAGELFF
TRBV30 CAWSEAYEQYF
TRBV5-1 CASSLVLGWNTEAFF
TRBV29-1 CSVENPGEKLFF
TRBV7-9 CASSLKGTGNTEAFF
TRBV30 CAWSVQRGLETQYF
TRBV7-2 CASSLFPGSGNEKLFF
TRBV5-1 CASSLGFAGATGTYEQYF
TRBV15 CATSREDRRYEQYF
TRBV28 CASSFQAEAFF
TRBV5-1 CASSGLQGLDTEAFF
TRBV6-5 CASSYINEAFF